This T cell receptor beta chain is drawn from a study of CD8 T cells in ankylosing spondylitis. TCRdb analysed the 5' RACE reads with MiXCR anew, one entry per CDR3 protein. This table holds 200,000 to 250,000 distinct CDR3 sequences, over 9.5% found once. Trimming took 0 bases from V and 0 from J, leaving 10 bases between them. This CDR3 contains 17 residues. Germline V gene data show CDR1 as SGHDT and CDR2 as YYEEEE. This TCR was sampled from a male donor with ankylosing spondylitis or in good health (not recorded which). The sequencing sample was made of blood, either unsorted or a sorted T cell fraction (not recorded which). The rearrangement joins TRBV5-6 to TRBJ2-6; the D is unclear. The CDR3 sequence is CASSLGAPGSGANVLTF. In DNA, the CDR3 is TGTGCCAGCAGCTTGGGGGCCCCGGGCTCTGGGGCCAACGTCCTGACTTTC.